A selection of T cell receptor beta chains follows, all from one sample in a study of shared clonotypes between healthy human individuals. Using immunoSEQ multiplex PCR, the repertoire was profiled, and TCRdb retains in-frame clones only, with some absent. The sample shows hundreds of thousands of clones, around 92% of them seen only once. The source material was naive CD8+ T cells sorted from blood. The receptors here all came from a man aged 30 to 39 in good health. Both conserved end residues are trimmed from each CDR3.

v_call	j_call	cdr3_aa
TRBV5-6	TRBJ2-2	ASSFPGLGTGELF
TRBV5-6	TRBJ2-7	ASSFPGGVYEQY
TRBV7-6	TRBJ2-6	ASSLVPGPRSGANVLT
TRBV5-1	TRBJ1-1	ASSLNPDPEAF
TRBV27	TRBJ2-2	ASSFRGSTGELF
TRBV2	TRBJ1-4	ASLPRDSNEKLF
TRBV4-2	TRBJ1-2	ASSHHIRDGYT
TRBV7-8	TRBJ2-2	ASSFEGELF
TRBV27	TRBJ2-1	ASSFSQSNEQF
TRBV25-1	TRBJ2-3	ASSLQGSTDTQY
TRBV28	TRBJ2-1	ASSPYVPSYNEQF
TRBV27	TRBJ2-7	ASSSYRDSYEQY
TRBV18	TRBJ2-6	ASSLRGGSGANVLT
TRBV10-1	TRBJ2-1	ASSSTGSNEQF
TRBV7-8	TRBJ1-5	ASSRTENYYQPQH
TRBV6-5	TRBJ2-1	ASSPTSGYNEQF
TRBV27	TRBJ2-3	ASSITGKGSTDTQY
TRBV28	TRBJ2-5	ASSFFQGAKETQY
TRBV7-8	TRBJ2-7	ASSLVGTSTEQY
TRBV7-3	TRBJ2-1	ASSEWTGNEQF
TRBV5-6	TRBJ1-4	ASSWPTGTGDEKLF
TRBV7-9	TRBJ2-3	ASSPIPPPDTDTQY
TRBV7-9	TRBJ2-3	ASSRHTDTQY
TRBV7-2	TRBJ2-7	ASSLGASGYEQY
TRBV11-2	TRBJ2-7	ASRQELGTYYEQY
TRBV5-6	TRBJ2-2	ASSFWGPQSSTGELF
TRBV6-1	TRBJ2-3	ASSSLGSTDTQY
TRBV5-4	TRBJ2-2	ASSFELAETGELF
TRBV9	TRBJ2-1	ASSVEGLAGGPGREQF
TRBV19	TRBJ2-7	ASSGSGQGAYEQY
TRBV5-1	TRBJ2-7	ASTNGGTSIEQY
TRBV27	TRBJ1-1	ASRLGGNTEAF
TRBV7-9	TRBJ2-5	ASLGRGEETQY
TRBV7-9	TRBJ2-5	ASSYPGTKETQY
TRBV7-9	TRBJ1-2	ASSLGPDGYT
TRBV7-9	TRBJ2-7	ASSPPAQSYEQY
TRBV5-6	TRBJ2-3	ASSPYSGSVSDTQY
TRBV11-3	TRBJ2-1	ASSFGGLSDNEQF
TRBV4-3	TRBJ1-4	ASSQEGYEKLF
TRBV28	TRBJ2-5	ASSLVQYQQTQY
TRBV19	TRBJ2-1	ASSIVSGNEQF
TRBV4-3	TRBJ2-3	ASSQTTSGFRDTQY
TRBV10-3	TRBJ1-1	AISEGGVNTEAF
TRBV5-1	TRBJ2-5	ASSFAGDVEETQY
TRBV7-9	TRBJ1-4	ASSLVGHDEKLF